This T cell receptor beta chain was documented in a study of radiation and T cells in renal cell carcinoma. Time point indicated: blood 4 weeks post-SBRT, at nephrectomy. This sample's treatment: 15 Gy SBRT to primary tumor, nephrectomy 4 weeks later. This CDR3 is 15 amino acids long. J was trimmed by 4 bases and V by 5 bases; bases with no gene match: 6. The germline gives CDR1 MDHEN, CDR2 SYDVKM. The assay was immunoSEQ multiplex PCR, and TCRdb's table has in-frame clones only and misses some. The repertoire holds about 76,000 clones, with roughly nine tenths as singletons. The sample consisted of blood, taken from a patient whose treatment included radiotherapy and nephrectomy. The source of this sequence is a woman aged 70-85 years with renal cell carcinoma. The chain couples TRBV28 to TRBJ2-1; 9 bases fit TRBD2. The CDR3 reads CASSPKSGGYNEQFF. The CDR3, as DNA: TGTGCCAGCAGTCCCAAAAGCGGGGGGTACAATGAGCAGTTCTTC. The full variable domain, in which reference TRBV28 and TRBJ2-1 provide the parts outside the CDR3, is DVKVTQSSRYLVKRTGEKVFLECVQDMDHENMFWYRQDPGLGLRLIYFSYDVKMKEKGDIPEGYSVSREKKERFSLILESASTNQTSMYLCASSPKSGGYNEQFFGPGTRLTVL.